One sample yielded the 30 T cell receptor beta chains listed below, sequenced in a study of cytomegalovirus exposure and HLA in healthy donors. The PCR had 60 Vbeta and 13 Jbeta primers. Generated by immunoSEQ multiplex PCR, the TCRdb table keeps only in-frame clones and is missing some. This table has 140,000 or so clones, around 70% appearing once. Source material: PBMCs. The receptors originated from a woman aged 30 to 39 in good health and CMV-seronegative.

This clone was seen only a few times. This chain joins TRBV6-5 and TRBJ1-1; 7 bases are shared with TRBD1. This CDR3 contains 15 residues. The V segment lost 6 bases and the J segment 1 base; nucleotides outside the gene matches: 8. The germline V gene encodes CDR1 MNHEY and CDR2 SVGAGI. The CDR3 nucleotides are TGTGCCAGCAGCCCAGGACAGGACACGAACACTGAAGCTTTCTTT. Protein sequence: CASSPGQDTNTEAFF.

Concerning this clone: At one of its ends the junction is not consistent with the germline gene, which may arise from a read error. The DNA of the CDR3 is TGTGCCAGCAGCGAAGACACCCCTGGGGCCAACGTCCTGACTTTC. It is translated as CASSEDTPGANVLTF. The chain combines TRBV6-1 with TRBJ2-6; the D is unclear. CDR1 and CDR2 (germline): MNHNS, SASEGT. CDR3 length: 15 amino acids.

This chain uses TRBV5-1 with TRBJ1-5, with D hard to call. The germline gives CDR1 SGHRS, CDR2 YFSETQ. V lost 0 bases, J lost 5 bases, and 6 bases lay in between. The CDR3 extends over 13 amino acids. The CDR3 reads CASSLAEDQPQHF. The CDR3 bases are TGCGCCAGCAGCTTGGCCGAGGATCAGCCCCAGCATTTT.

For the CDR3, the DNA is TGTGCCAGCAGCCAAGGATTCGAGGACAGGAACCCTTACGAGCAGTACTTC. Translation: CASSQGFEDRNPYEQYF. The chain joins TRBV4-2 to TRBJ2-5; 7 nucleotides match TRBD1. The J call may be faulty, since TRBJ2-7 better matches the DNA end. CDR1 and CDR2 from the germline V gene are LGHNA and YNFKEQ. This CDR3 is built from 17 residues.

The CDR3 is CASSWNRVENGYTF. CDR3 bases: TGTGCCAGCAGCTGGAACAGGGTAGAGAATGGCTACACCTTC. The rearrangement uses TRBV5-6 and TRBJ1-2; D is possibly TRBD1 (6 bases). The V end lost 3 bases, the J end lost 6 bases, and 15 bases lay between the germline ends. CDR1 and CDR2 from the germline V gene are SGHDT and YYEEEE. This CDR3 has 14 residues.

This rearrangement joins TRBV20-1 to TRBJ2-5; D not certain. The V end was cut by 6 bases, the J end by 2 bases, with 4 bases between. The germline gives CDR1 DFQATT, CDR2 SNEGSKA (reference sequence). This CDR3 is 10 amino acids long. The CDR3 DNA is TGCAGTGCCGGGCAAGAGACCCAGTACTTC. Its translation: CSAGQETQYF.

This rearrangement joins TRBV18 to TRBJ2-3, with a tentative D call TRBD1 (6 bases). Germline V gene sequence: CDR1 KGHSH, CDR2 LQKENI. The CDR3 runs to 15 residues. Trimming left V 10 bases short and J 2 bases short, with 19 bases between. The chain's CDR3 is CATSPRTAPTDTQYF. The DNA of the CDR3 is TGTGCCACCTCCCCGAGGACAGCTCCCACAGATACGCAGTATTTT.

CDR3 protein: CASSQVGASTGELFF. The CDR3 region has the DNA TGTGCCAGCAGCCAAGTAGGGGCATCCACCGGGGAGCTGTTTTTT. The chain joins TRBV4-2 to TRBJ2-2; D might be TRBD1 (5 bases). Germline V gene data show CDR1 as LGHNA and CDR2 as YNFKEQ. The CDR3 loop spans 15 amino acids. Trimming shortened V by 1 base and J by 4 bases, and 10 bases separated the two germline ends.

This sequence joins TRBV11-2 and TRBJ2-6; 9 positions agree with TRBD1. The germline V gene encodes CDR1 SGHAT and CDR2 FQNNGV. This CDR3 is built from 18 residues. V was clipped by 1 base and J by 1 base; unmatched bases: 5. The DNA for the CDR3 is TGTGCCAGCAGCTTAGGTTGGGACAGGGTTTCTGGGGCCAACGTCCTGACTTTC. The encoded protein is CASSLGWDRVSGANVLTF.

The chain employs TRBV28 and TRBJ2-7; tentative D call: TRBD1 (6 bases). The CDR3 covers 15 residues. CDR1 MDHEN and CDR2 SYDVKM come from the germline V gene. Trimming pared 2 bases from V and 5 bases from J, leaving 16 bases between. CDR3 DNA: TGTGCCAGCAGTTTAGGTGCAGGGGAAGTCCACGAGCAGTACGTC. As protein: CASSLGAGEVHEQYV.

A few counts support this clone. DNA of the CDR3: TGTGCCAGCAGTTTCCCCGGGACTGAAGCTTTCTTT. Translating it yields CASSFPGTEAFF. V gene TRBV6-6 combines with J gene TRBJ1-1, with unresolved D. The CDR3 spans 12 residues. Germline V lookup: CDR1 MNHNY, CDR2 SVGAGI (reference sequence). Trimming cost V 4 bases and J 5 bases, with 8 bases left between them.

This chain connects TRBV30 to TRBJ2-5; 7 bases fit TRBD1. The V gene end was trimmed by 2 bases and the J gene end by 6 bases; junction bases not matched to a gene: 6. The CDR3 covers 13 residues. Per the germline V gene, CDR1 is GTSNPN and CDR2 is SVGIG (reference sequence). This CDR3 is CAWSRQGGKTQYF. The DNA for the CDR3 is TGTGCCTGGAGTCGACAGGGTGGAAAGACCCAGTACTTC.

The rearrangement links TRBV7-2 to TRBJ1-2; D gene ambiguous. Germline V gene sequence: CDR1 SGHTA, CDR2 FQGNSA. Trimming shortened V by 1 base and J by 5 bases, and 11 bases separated the two germline ends. This CDR3 comprises 14 residues. The CDR3 region is CASSLGAGRYGYTF. The CDR3 bases are TGTGCCAGCAGCTTAGGGGCAGGCCGGTATGGCTACACCTTC.

This chain connects TRBV28 to TRBJ2-2; the match to TRBD1 covers 11 bases. Per germline, CDR1 MDHEN and CDR2 SYDVKM. There are 18 residues in the CDR3. The junction had 14 bases not matched to a gene; V was cut back by 6 bases and J by 5 bases. The CDR3 bases are TGTGCCAGCAGCGAAAACGGACAGGGGGCGCCGAGGACCGGGGAGCTGTTTTTT. Its translation is CASSENGQGAPRTGELFF. Full variable domain (remainder filled in from reference TRBV28 and TRBJ2-2): DVKVTQSSRYLVKRTGEKVFLECVQDMDHENMFWYRQDPGLGLRLIYFSYDVKMKEKGDIPEGYSVSREKKERFSLILESASTNQTSMYLCASSENGQGAPRTGELFFGEGSRLTVL.

J is TRBJ2-5 and V is TRBV11-2, with D possibly matching TRBD2 (5 bases). The CDR3 extends over 15 amino acids. V was shortened by 0 bases and J by 1 base, with 9 bases between the two germline ends. Germline V gives CDR1 SGHAT, CDR2 FQNNGV. The CDR3 bases are TGTGCCAGCAGCTTAGATCCGGGGTTCCAAGAGACCCAGTACTTC. Translating it yields CASSLDPGFQETQYF.

This chain joins TRBV5-5 and TRBJ2-3, with 7 bases that match TRBD2. This CDR3 comprises 17 residues. The V and J ends lost 0 bases and 0 bases, in that order; junction bases with no gene match: 7. From germline, CDR1 is SGHKS and CDR2 YYEKEE (reference sequence). The CDR3 here is CASSLVGGGASTDTQYF. In DNA, the CDR3 is TGTGCCAGCAGCTTGGTCGGCGGGGGAGCTAGCACAGATACGCAGTATTTT.

The CDR3 DNA sequence: TGTGCCAGCTCACCTCCCACGTTGAAACAGGGGGCTCATGGCTACACCTTC. Translation gives CASSPPTLKQGAHGYTF. The chain couples TRBV18 to TRBJ1-2; TRBD1 aligns across 9 bases. Losses at the gene ends were 3 bases for V and 6 bases for J; bases not matched to a gene: 14. CDR1 and CDR2 (germline): KGHSH, LQKENI. The CDR3 is made up of 17 amino acids.

This clone was recorded a few times. The J gene is TRBJ1-6, the V gene TRBV18, with 11 bases lining up with TRBD1. This CDR3 spans 16 amino acids. The ends lost 3 bases at V and 7 bases at J; junction bases unmatched: 5. Per germline, CDR1 KGHSH and CDR2 LQKENI. The CDR3 region has the DNA TGTGCCAGCTCACCGTGGGACAGGGGGGGGAATTCACCCCTCCACTTT. Translation: CASSPWDRGGNSPLHF.

In its sample, this clone was seen a few times. The genes are TRBV19 and TRBJ1-4; D perhaps matches TRBD1 (6 bases). Germline CDR1 is LNHDA and CDR2 is SQIVND (reference sequence). CDR3 length: 16 amino acids. V gave up 3 bases and J gave up 7 bases, with 18 bases separating them. CDR3 in amino acids: CASSIARGSRGEKLFF. The CDR3 coding sequence is TGTGCCAGTAGTATTGCCAGGGGTTCTAGGGGTGAAAAACTGTTTTTT.

The chain is built from TRBV25-1 and TRBJ2-1, with D possibly matching TRBD1 (5 bases). Germline loops: CDR1 MGHDK, CDR2 SYGVNS. The CDR3 spans 15 residues. V lost 2 bases to trimming and J lost 6 bases, with 14 bases between them. The CDR3 region is CASSEGQGEANEQFF. For the CDR3, the DNA is TGTGCCAGCAGTGAAGGGCAGGGCGAGGCCAATGAGCAGTTCTTC.

V gene TRBV6-1 combines with J gene TRBJ2-1; D is uncertain. CDR3 size: 14 residues. Germline assignment: CDR1 MNHNS and CDR2 SASEGT. V was cut by 3 bases and J by 6 bases, with 12 bases left in between. The CDR3 bases are TGTGCCAGCAGTGAGTTGTCGGGTCTCAATGAGCAGTTCTTC. Translated, it gives CASSELSGLNEQFF.

This clone has only a few counts. The rearrangement joins TRBV19 to TRBJ2-2, with D perhaps TRBD2 (5 bases). Between the trimmed V and J ends, which lost 1 base and 5 bases, there was a span of 17 bases. Germline CDR1 is LNHDA and CDR2 is SQIVND (reference sequence). The CDR3 sequence is 17 residues long. CDR3 residues: CASSIGARVGVTGELFF. Here the CDR3 DNA reads TGTGCCAGTAGTATAGGGGCGCGTGTCGGGGTTACCGGGGAGCTGTTTTTT.

This chain connects TRBV10-3 to TRBJ1-5, with 7 positions matching TRBD1. The J segment lost 6 bases and the V segment lost 2 bases, leaving 7 bases of the junction unmatched. The CDR3 has 15 amino acids. Germline V gene data show CDR1 as ENHRY and CDR2 as SYGVKD. The CDR3 DNA follows: TGTGCCATCAGTGAGCGGGGACAGCCGGGTCAGCCCCAGCATTTT. This gives the protein CAISERGQPGQPQHF.

The chain links TRBV19 to TRBJ2-1; 10 bases match TRBD2. Germline V gives CDR1 LNHDA, CDR2 SQIVND (reference sequence). CDR3 length equals 17 residues. V shed 1 base and J 4 bases; nucleotides not matched to a gene: 7. This CDR3 is CASSIAPTSGIYNEQFF. CDR3 DNA: TGTGCCAGTAGTATAGCCCCCACTAGCGGGATTTACAATGAGCAGTTCTTC.

V and J are TRBV9 and TRBJ2-1, with TRBD2 identical over 7 bases. The CDR3 is 18 amino acids. The J segment lost 0 bases and the V segment lost 1 base, leaving 10 bases of the junction unmatched. The germline gives CDR1 SGDLS, CDR2 YYNGEE. The CDR3, as DNA: TGTGCCAGCAGCGTACTGAGCGGCGGGAGAGGCTCCTACAATGAGCAGTTCTTC. It codes for CASSVLSGGRGSYNEQFF.

The J gene is TRBJ2-3, the V gene TRBV6-1; 7 bases align to TRBD2. Germline V lookup: CDR1 MNHNS, CDR2 SASEGT. V was clipped by 7 bases and J by 5 bases; unmatched bases: 3. The CDR3 runs to 12 residues. The CDR3 DNA reads as TGTGCCAGCAAAGCTAGCGGAGATACGCAGTATTTT. Protein sequence: CASKASGDTQYF.

The J gene is TRBJ2-2, the V gene TRBV6-4; 10 positions agree with TRBD2. The CDR3 contains 19 residues. The germline V gene has CDR1 MRHNA and CDR2 SNTAGT. The junction had 15 bases not matched to a gene; V was cut back by 3 bases and J by 5 bases. CDR3 coding DNA: TGTGCCAGCAGTGAAGAGGTAGCGGGGGGAGTTATAGAAACCGGGGAGCTGTTTTTT. The encoded protein is CASSEEVAGGVIETGELFF.

J is TRBJ2-5 and V is TRBV18; D is possibly TRBD2 (5 bases). In germline, CDR1 is KGHSH, CDR2 LQKENI. The CDR3 covers 15 residues. Trimming shortened V by 1 base and J by 2 bases, and 11 bases separated the two germline ends. The CDR3 nucleotides read TGTGCCAGCTCACCACAGGCACGAGGGCAAGAGACCCAGTACTTC. This sequence encodes CASSPQARGQETQYF. The full variable domain, its missing parts supplied by reference TRBV18 and TRBJ2-5, is NAGVMQNPRHLVRRRGQEARLRCSPMKGHSHVYWYRQLPEEGLKFMVYLQKENIIDESGMPKERFSAEFPKEGPSILRIQQVVRGDSAAYFCASSPQARGQETQYFGPGTRLLVL.

V and J are TRBV5-1 and TRBJ2-1; 8 nucleotides match TRBD2. The CDR3 consists of 18 residues. Per the germline V gene, CDR1 is SGHRS and CDR2 is YFSETQ. The V gene end was trimmed by 0 bases and the J gene end by 5 bases; junction bases not matched to a gene: 13. The DNA for the CDR3 is TGCGCCAGCAGCTTGGGAGCAACGGGGGGCGGGGGGAACAATGAGCAGTTCTTC. The encoded protein is CASSLGATGGGGNNEQFF.

CDR3 sequence (DNA): TGTGCCAGCAGTTTATCGATGGGACTCTCCTACGAGCAGTACTTC. Protein product: CASSLSMGLSYEQYF. The chain links TRBV27 to TRBJ2-7, with a possible D match to TRBD2 (6 bases). V lost 0 bases and J 0 bases, leaving 9 bases between the germline ends. CDR3 length: 15 residues. The germline gives CDR1 MNHEY, CDR2 SMNVEV (reference sequence).